These T cell receptor beta chains were read from a single sample in a study of control samples from healthy donors and cancer patients. Libraries were prepared by immunoSEQ multiplex PCR; TCRdb keeps only in-frame clonotypes and omits some of them. The sample carries 100,000 to 150,000 clones, roughly 91% recorded once. Material for sequencing was PBMCs. The receptors stem from a man aged 50-59 years with head and neck cancer. CDR3s include the opening cysteine and the closing phenylalanine or tryptophan. The D gene is left open where the match is weak. Clone size appears in some rows only: once, few, many, or a class for an expanded clone.

cdr3_nt: TGTGCCAGCACAACGGCACCCTCGTTAGAGCAGTTCTTC
cdr3_aa: CASTTAPSLEQFF
d_call: NA
v_call: TRBV28
clone_size: NA
j_call: TRBJ2-1

cdr3_nt: TGTGCCAGCAGCTTAGTAGAAGGGGCAGGTCAGCCCCAGCATTTT
cdr3_aa: CASSLVEGAGQPQHF
d_call: NA
v_call: TRBV7-2
clone_size: few
j_call: TRBJ1-5

cdr3_nt: TGTGCCAGCCAAACAGGGAGCTATGGCTACACCTTC
cdr3_aa: CASQTGSYGYTF
d_call: NA
v_call: TRBV28
clone_size: NA
j_call: TRBJ1-2

cdr3_nt: TGTGCCAGCAGTTTATCCCTGGGGCGACAGACCCAGTACTTC
cdr3_aa: CASSLSLGRQTQYF
d_call: NA
v_call: TRBV28
clone_size: NA
j_call: TRBJ2-5

cdr3_nt: TGTGCCAGCAGCTTAGGTACAGGGAGCAATCAGCCCCAGCATTTT
cdr3_aa: CASSLGTGSNQPQHF
d_call: NA
v_call: TRBV11-2
clone_size: NA
j_call: TRBJ1-5

cdr3_nt: TGTGCCAGCAGCACTAAGGGCGGGGGGGGGCAAGCTTTCTTT
cdr3_aa: CASSTKGGGGQAFF
d_call: NA
v_call: TRBV5-4
clone_size: NA
j_call: TRBJ1-1

cdr3_nt: TGTGCCAGCAGTTACCTGTGGGGAGCGAACACCGGGGAGCTGTTTTTT
cdr3_aa: CASSYLWGANTGELFF
d_call: NA
v_call: TRBV6-5
clone_size: NA
j_call: TRBJ2-2

cdr3_nt: TGTGCCAGCAGTGTTGAGCGGGGGGCCTTCGAGCAGTACTTC
cdr3_aa: CASSVERGAFEQYF
d_call: TRBD2
v_call: TRBV2
clone_size: NA
j_call: TRBJ2-7

cdr3_nt: TGTGCTAGCAGCCGTGGACAGCAAGAGACCCAGTACTTC
cdr3_aa: CASSRGQQETQYF
d_call: NA
v_call: TRBV7-7
clone_size: NA
j_call: TRBJ2-5

cdr3_nt: TGTGCCAGCAGTTATTCTTGCCTAGCGGGAGGGAACGCGAACACCGGGGAGCTGTTTTTT
cdr3_aa: CASSYSCLAGGNANTGELFF
d_call: TRBD2
v_call: TRBV6-9
clone_size: NA
j_call: TRBJ2-2

cdr3_nt: TGTGCCAGCAGCCCGGGACTAGCGGGGGGGGCCCGCAATGAGCAGTTCTTC
cdr3_aa: CASSPGLAGGARNEQFF
d_call: TRBD2
v_call: TRBV9
clone_size: NA
j_call: TRBJ2-1

cdr3_nt: TGTGCCAGCAGTTACTCGACTAGCGCCGCAACAGATACGCAGTATTTT
cdr3_aa: CASSYSTSAATDTQYF
d_call: TRBD2
v_call: TRBV6-5
clone_size: few
j_call: TRBJ2-3

cdr3_nt: TGTGCCAGCAGCCAATCCGCCGACCACCTTTCCGGGACACCGGAAGAAAGCTCTGGAAACACCATATATTTT
cdr3_aa: CASSQSADHLSGTPEESSGNTIYF
d_call: NA
v_call: TRBV14
clone_size: NA
j_call: TRBJ1-3

cdr3_nt: TGTGCCAGCAGCGCATCCCCCGGCACCGGACACTCTGGAAACACCATATATTTT
cdr3_aa: CASSASPGTGHSGNTIYF
d_call: NA
v_call: TRBV7-8
clone_size: once
j_call: TRBJ1-3

cdr3_nt: TGTGCCATCAGTGATGAGTTCATGAACACTGAAGCTTTCTTT
cdr3_aa: CAISDEFMNTEAFF
d_call: NA
v_call: TRBV10-3
clone_size: once
j_call: TRBJ1-1

cdr3_nt: TGTGCCAGCAGCCACCAAGCAGGGGGCGCCGGGGAGACCCAGTACTTC
cdr3_aa: CASSHQAGGAGETQYF
d_call: TRBD1
v_call: TRBV14
clone_size: once
j_call: TRBJ2-5

cdr3_nt: TGTGCCAGCAGCTTAAAAGGGGTAGTCCAAGAGACCCAGTACTTC
cdr3_aa: CASSLKGVVQETQYF
d_call: NA
v_call: TRBV7-9
clone_size: NA
j_call: TRBJ2-5

cdr3_nt: TGTGCCAGTAGCCCCCGCGGGCAGGGGGCGAGGAAAAACATTCAGTACTTC
cdr3_aa: CASSPRGQGARKNIQYF
d_call: TRBD1
v_call: TRBV19
clone_size: NA
j_call: TRBJ2-4

cdr3_nt: TGCAGTGCTGGGGCAGGGGTCATGAACACTGAAGCTTTCTTT
cdr3_aa: CSAGAGVMNTEAFF
d_call: NA
v_call: TRBV29-1
clone_size: few
j_call: TRBJ1-1

cdr3_nt: TGTGCCAGCAGTTCTACTGGGTCAAGCTCCTACGAGCAGTACTTC
cdr3_aa: CASSSTGSSSYEQYF
d_call: NA
v_call: TRBV9
clone_size: once
j_call: TRBJ2-7

cdr3_nt: TGTGCCAGCAGTGAAAGGGTGCTTATGAACACTGAAGCTTTCTTT
cdr3_aa: CASSERVLMNTEAFF
d_call: NA
v_call: TRBV2
clone_size: NA
j_call: TRBJ1-1

cdr3_nt: TGTGCCAGCAGGGTCGAGGATGTACTTAATTCACCCCTCCACTTT
cdr3_aa: CASRVEDVLNSPLHF
d_call: NA
v_call: TRBV27
clone_size: NA
j_call: TRBJ1-6

cdr3_nt: TGTGCCAGCAGCCATGTAAGGGCGGGACAGACCTTCTCTGGAAACACCATATATTTT
cdr3_aa: CASSHVRAGQTFSGNTIYF
d_call: TRBD1
v_call: TRBV14
clone_size: NA
j_call: TRBJ1-3

cdr3_nt: TGTGCCAGCAGCCAAGCTTCTAGCAGTCTCTACAATGAGCAGTTCTTC
cdr3_aa: CASSQASSSLYNEQFF
d_call: NA
v_call: TRBV3-1/TRBV3-2
clone_size: NA
j_call: TRBJ2-1

cdr3_nt: TGTGCCTGGAGTCAAAAAGATGGCAGGGGGGGATCACCCCTCCACTTT
cdr3_aa: CAWSQKDGRGGSPLHF
d_call: TRBD1
v_call: TRBV30
clone_size: NA
j_call: TRBJ1-6

cdr3_nt: TGCAGCGTTGAATCGAGAAGGGAGGCCGCCTACGAGCAGTACTTC
cdr3_aa: CSVESRREAAYEQYF
d_call: NA
v_call: TRBV29-1
clone_size: NA
j_call: TRBJ2-7

cdr3_nt: TGTGCCTGGAGTGTAACTGGGGCAGGGGACGATCAGCCCCAGCATTTT
cdr3_aa: CAWSVTGAGDDQPQHF
d_call: NA
v_call: TRBV30
clone_size: NA
j_call: TRBJ1-5

cdr3_nt: TGTGCCAGCAGCCAAGTGGCGGCGGCTTCCTACGAGCAGTACTTC
cdr3_aa: CASSQVAAASYEQYF
d_call: NA
v_call: TRBV3-1/TRBV3-2
clone_size: NA
j_call: TRBJ2-7

cdr3_nt: TGTGCCAGTAGTACTTGGGGGGCAGAAAAAGCTTTCTTT
cdr3_aa: CASSTWGAEKAFF
d_call: NA
v_call: TRBV19
clone_size: NA
j_call: TRBJ1-1

cdr3_nt: TGTGCCAGCAGCACAAGGGGGCCCGGGGATACGCAGTATTTT
cdr3_aa: CASSTRGPGDTQYF
d_call: NA
v_call: TRBV21-1
clone_size: NA
j_call: TRBJ2-3

cdr3_nt: TGTGCCAGCAGCGTAGCGGGGGGTCCTCAAGAGACCCAGTACTTC
cdr3_aa: CASSVAGGPQETQYF
d_call: TRBD2
v_call: TRBV9
clone_size: NA
j_call: TRBJ2-5

cdr3_nt: TGTGCCAGCAGCCCCGGGGGATACAATGAGCAGTTCTTC
cdr3_aa: CASSPGGYNEQFF
d_call: NA
v_call: TRBV13
clone_size: NA
j_call: TRBJ2-1

cdr3_nt: TGCGCCAGCAGCTTGGCCGGAGGGGGATTTACTGAAGCTTTCTTT
cdr3_aa: CASSLAGGGFTEAFF
d_call: NA
v_call: TRBV5-1
clone_size: NA
j_call: TRBJ1-1

cdr3_nt: TGTGCCAGCGCTACCGAGGGGGCTCGATACAATGAGCAGTTCTTC
cdr3_aa: CASATEGARYNEQFF
d_call: TRBD1
v_call: TRBV9
clone_size: NA
j_call: TRBJ2-1

cdr3_nt: TGTGCCAGTAGTATACAGGGGGCGGACTATGGCTACACCTTC
cdr3_aa: CASSIQGADYGYTF
d_call: TRBD1
v_call: TRBV19
clone_size: NA
j_call: TRBJ1-2

cdr3_nt: TGTGCCAGTAGTGTCAGCGGGAGAGGGGCCTACAATGAGCAGTTCTTC
cdr3_aa: CASSVSGRGAYNEQFF
d_call: TRBD2
v_call: TRBV19
clone_size: NA
j_call: TRBJ2-1

cdr3_nt: TGTGCCAGCAGTTACTCACAAAAGGGACAGACAAGTTCACCCCTCCACTTT
cdr3_aa: CASSYSQKGQTSSPLHF
d_call: TRBD1
v_call: TRBV6-2/TRBV6-3
clone_size: NA
j_call: TRBJ1-6

cdr3_nt: TGTGCCAGCAGCCACCCGGAGGGGGGTAGCTCCTACAATGAGCAGTTCTTC
cdr3_aa: CASSHPEGGSSYNEQFF
d_call: NA
v_call: TRBV3-1/TRBV3-2
clone_size: NA
j_call: TRBJ2-1